This T cell receptor beta chain appears in the sequencing data of a study of CD8 T cells in Susac syndrome (dated by TCRdb to about 2019). In the study overall: Of the Susac syndrome patients who were sequenced, about eight were in clinical remission while about six had clinically active disease. At the time of blood withdrawal, Susac syndrome patients were either therapy-naive, taking corticosteroids (with some also receiving IVIg), or on IVIg alone. Whether CD8+ T cell activation and differentiation in Susac syndrome was antigen driven was tested using repertoire sequencing. CD8+ T cell repertoire clonality was compared between about 12 healthy donors, roughly 14 Susac syndrome patients and approximately 16 multiple sclerosis patients.

RNA was extracted with the RNeasy kit and about 0.5 to 1 ug was reverse transcribed using random hexamers. The immunoSEQ multiplex PCR assay, which covers 54 Vbeta and 13 Jbeta segments, was used to amplify TCR beta CDR3 regions. To correct PCR amplification bias, a synthetic template baseline was used for both primer optimization and computational correction. Concerning the study's data processing: Reads were assigned to V, D and J genes according to IMGT and analyzed in immunoSEQ Analyzer, with only productive sequences retained. To calculate clonality, Shannon entropy was normalized by log2 of the number of productive unique sequences and then subtracted from one. Public and private clones were assessed among the 100 most prevalent clones of each patient and control. Susac-specific clones were defined as absent from healthy and MS cohorts, over a thousand published viral clones and other ImmuneACCESS disease sequences. TCRdb reprocessing: public reads trimmed at Q25 with fastp, clones called with MiXCR, in-frame beta chains kept. Identical CDR3 proteins give one entry, which carries the most common genes and DNA. It is TCRdb's table, rather than the study itself, that gives the V and J calls and clone size. The sample data list around 90,000 distinct CDR3 sequences, and 95% to 97% of these were observed just once. More than 0.5% of the sample is in the top ten clones.

The CDR1 and CDR2 encoded by the germline V gene are SGHRS and YFSETQ. V was cut back by 4 bases and J by 7 bases, leaving a gap of 12 bases between them. Inclusive of the bounding cysteine and phenylalanine, the CDR3 is 13 residues long. The kept DNA is CDR3 alone, 39 bases in frame from the first base. A word on this clonotype: It has no known antigen specificity. The input lacks base qualities; no much larger clone sits a single base away.

Peripheral blood CD8+ and CD4+ T cells from healthy donors, Susac syndrome patients and multiple sclerosis patients were profiled using high-throughput TCR beta sequencing. The Susac syndrome patients fulfilled recently defined diagnostic criteria for definite or probable disease. Bulk CD8+ and CD4+ T cells were purified by magnetic negative isolation, whereas CD8+ TEMRA cells were enriched by FACS. Blood was collected in EDTA tubes and processed within 24 hours, with PBMCs isolated through density gradient centrifugation. PBMCs intended for TCR sequencing were cryopreserved in liquid nitrogen and were subsequently thawed in a 37 degrees C water bath. The sorted or isolated CD4+, CD8+ and CD8+ TEMRA cells had a purity of 90% or higher. On the study overall, not on this receptor specifically: Clonal expansion was observed in Susac syndrome CD8+ repertoires, with the highest expansion in CD8+ TEMRA cells and greater expansion in clinically active than in remitting patients. The number of individuals in the TCR sequencing and HLA analysis was recognized as being relatively small. Looking at Susac-specific public clones, the researchers identified roughly 17 in the total CD8+ repertoire and 4 or 5 in the CD8+ TEMRA repertoire.

The rearrangement combines TRBV5-1 with TRBJ2-1, with TRBD1 perhaps the D gene, on 6 matching bases. The sample consisted of CD8+ T cells from PBMCs. The source of this sequence is a human donor with Susac syndrome. CDR3 sequence: CASSPSTGNEQFF. The DNA sequence is given as TGCGCCAGCAGCCCCTCTACAGGGAATGAGCAGTTCTTC. The full variable domain, completed from the reference TRBV5-1 and TRBJ2-1 proteins outside the CDR3, reads KAGVTQTPRYLIKTRGQQVTLSCSPISGHRSVSWYQQTPGQGLQFLFEYFSETQRNKGNFPGRFSGRQFSNSRSEMNVSTLELGDSALYLCASSPSTGNEQFFGPGTRLTVL.